This T cell receptor beta chain was recorded in a study of identical twins. Study conclusions and caveats: Weaker excess sharing between twins was seen in beta out-of-frame sequences.

The germline V gene has CDR1 LNHNV and CDR2 YYDKDF (reference sequence). The CDR3 has 15 amino acids. The germline V and J ends were trimmed by 5 bases and 5 bases, with 18 bases remaining between them. This clonotype was recorded a few times. What it binds is not known. MiXCR was run by TCRdb on the 5' RACE reads, yielding one entry per CDR3 protein. The sample carries approximately 890,000 distinct CDR3 sequences, about 12% recorded once. The data also belong to a second study, concerning yellow fever vaccine responses in identical twins.

The sequenced sample consisted of PBMCs. This rearrangement joins TRBV15 to TRBJ2-5; possibly TRBD2 for D (5 bases). The TCR comes from a woman aged 18-30 years in good health. The CDR3, as DNA: TGTGCCACCAGCGAGTCCCTTAGTTTAGCGGAGACCCAGTACTTC. It specifies CATSESLSLAETQYF.